This T cell receptor beta chain was retrieved from a study of CXCR3-negative and CXCR3-positive naive CD8 T cells. Regarding the study as a whole: After cryopreservation, expression of CXCR3 was partially reduced, and most assays were run with fresh PBMCs.

5' RACE with UMI labels generated the TRB cDNA libraries. TCRdb re-called the 5' RACE reads and gives one entry per CDR3 protein, without DNA. The listing records around 81,000 distinct CDR3 sequences. A CD45RO-CCR7+CD27+CD95- profile was what naive CD8+ T cells displayed. Note on this clonotype: Antigen: not known.

The CDR3 has 13 residues. The germline CDR1 and CDR2 sequences are SQVTM and ANQGSEA. This TCR came from a human donor in good health. Some clones in this sample may be carry-over from other donors' samples. The rearrangement links TRBV29-1 to TRBJ2-1. The source material was naive CXCR3- CD8+ T cells from blood. Subset: CD45RO-CCR7+CD27+CD95- naive CD8+ T cells lacking CXCR3 (TNR3-). The chain's CDR3 is CSVVTQTSDEQFF.